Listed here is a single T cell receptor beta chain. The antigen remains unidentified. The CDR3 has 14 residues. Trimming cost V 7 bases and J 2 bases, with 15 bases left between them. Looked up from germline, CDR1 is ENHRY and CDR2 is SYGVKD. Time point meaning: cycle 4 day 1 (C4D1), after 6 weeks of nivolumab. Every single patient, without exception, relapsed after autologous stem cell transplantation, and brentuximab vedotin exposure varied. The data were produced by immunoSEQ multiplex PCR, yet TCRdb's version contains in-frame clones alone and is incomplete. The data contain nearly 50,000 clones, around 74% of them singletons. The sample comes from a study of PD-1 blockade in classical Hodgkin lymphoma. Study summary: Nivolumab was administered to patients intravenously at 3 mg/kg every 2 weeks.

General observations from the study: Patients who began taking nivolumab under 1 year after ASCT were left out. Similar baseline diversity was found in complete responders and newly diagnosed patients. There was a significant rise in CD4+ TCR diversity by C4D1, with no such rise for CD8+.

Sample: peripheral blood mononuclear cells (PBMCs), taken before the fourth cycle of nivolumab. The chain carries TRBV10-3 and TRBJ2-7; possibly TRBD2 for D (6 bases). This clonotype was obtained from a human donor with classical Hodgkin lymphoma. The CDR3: CAITRDSVAYEQYF. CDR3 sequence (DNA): TGTGCCATCACCCGGGACTCAGTAGCCTACGAGCAGTACTTC.